The following is a T cell receptor beta chain sequence with its context. The data derive from a study of blood T cell repertoires in COVID-19. This CDR3 is 16 amino acids long. The germline V gene has CDR1 LGHDT and CDR2 YNNKEL (reference sequence). Trimming at V came to 4 bases and at J to 7 bases, leaving 11 bases not matched to a gene. Original processing methods: Quantification of nucleated cells was approximated via reference gene primer amplification. Some clones are missing from TCRdb's copy, which holds only in-frame ones; the method was immunoSEQ multiplex PCR. Clone size and V and J calls were adopted from that table, with D and trimming inferred from the DNA. The sample holds approximately 190,000 clones; approximately 85% are singletons and the top ten take 4.5% to 6%.

What was sequenced was peripheral blood. This sequence joins TRBV3-1 (or the pseudogene TRBV3-2) and TRBJ2-1, with 9 bases aligning to TRBD2. This TCR was recovered from a woman aged 70-85 years with active or convalescent COVID-19. The CDR3 DNA reads as TGTGCCAGCAGCCCCCTTGTAGCGGGAGTAGGTAATGAGCAGTTCTTC. Translated: CASSPLVAGVGNEQFF.